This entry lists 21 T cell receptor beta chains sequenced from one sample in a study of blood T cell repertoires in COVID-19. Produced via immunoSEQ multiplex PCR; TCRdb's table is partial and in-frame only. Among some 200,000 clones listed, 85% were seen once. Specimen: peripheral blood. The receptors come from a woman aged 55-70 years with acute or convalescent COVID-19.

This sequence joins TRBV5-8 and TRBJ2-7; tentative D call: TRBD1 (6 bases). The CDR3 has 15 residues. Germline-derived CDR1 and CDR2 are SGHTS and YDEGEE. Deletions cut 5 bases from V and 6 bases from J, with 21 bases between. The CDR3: CASRGIRTEDAEQYF. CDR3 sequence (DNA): TGTGCCAGCAGGGGAATCAGGACAGAAGACGCCGAGCAGTACTTC.

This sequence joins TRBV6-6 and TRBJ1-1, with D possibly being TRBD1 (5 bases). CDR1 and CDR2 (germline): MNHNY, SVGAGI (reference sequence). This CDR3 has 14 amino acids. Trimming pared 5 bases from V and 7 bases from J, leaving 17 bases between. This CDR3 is CASSATQGIGEAFF. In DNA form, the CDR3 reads TGTGCCAGCAGTGCCACTCAGGGAATTGGTGAAGCTTTCTTT.

The chain's CDR3 is CASSAVGGSEGGYTF. The CDR3 coding sequence is TGTGCCAGCAGCGCGGTGGGAGGGTCAGAGGGGGGCTACACCTTC. The gene calls are TRBV9 and TRBJ1-2; tentatively, D is TRBD1 (5 bases). Per the germline V gene, CDR1 is SGDLS and CDR2 is YYNGEE. This CDR3 comprises 15 residues. The V gene lost 3 bases and the J gene lost 8 bases, with 20 bases spanning the gap.

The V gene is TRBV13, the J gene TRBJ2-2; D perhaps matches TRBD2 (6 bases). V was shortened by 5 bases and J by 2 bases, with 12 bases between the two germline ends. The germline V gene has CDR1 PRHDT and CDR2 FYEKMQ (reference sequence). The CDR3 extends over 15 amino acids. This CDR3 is CASSVRDFNTGELFF. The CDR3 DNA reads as TGTGCCAGCAGCGTTCGGGACTTTAACACCGGGGAGCTGTTTTTT.

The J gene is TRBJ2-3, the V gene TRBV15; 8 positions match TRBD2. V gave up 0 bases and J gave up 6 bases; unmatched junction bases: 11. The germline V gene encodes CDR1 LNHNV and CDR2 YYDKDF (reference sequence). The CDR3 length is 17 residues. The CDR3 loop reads CATSREGPGGKRDTQYF. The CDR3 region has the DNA TGTGCCACCAGCAGAGAAGGTCCGGGAGGGAAGAGGGATACGCAGTATTTT.

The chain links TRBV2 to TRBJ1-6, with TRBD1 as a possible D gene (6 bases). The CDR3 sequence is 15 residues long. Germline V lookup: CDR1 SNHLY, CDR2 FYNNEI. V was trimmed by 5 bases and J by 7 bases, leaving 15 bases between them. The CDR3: CASSMDSQGNSPLHF. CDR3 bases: TGTGCCAGCAGTATGGACAGTCAAGGGAATTCACCCCTCCACTTT.

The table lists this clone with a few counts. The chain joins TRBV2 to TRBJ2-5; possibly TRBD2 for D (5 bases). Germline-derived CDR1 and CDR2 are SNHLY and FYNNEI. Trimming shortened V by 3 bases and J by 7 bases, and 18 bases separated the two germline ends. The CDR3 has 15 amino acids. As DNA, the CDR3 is TGTGCCAGCAGTGAGGTATGGACTCCTCACGGGACCCAGTACTTC. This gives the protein CASSEVWTPHGTQYF.

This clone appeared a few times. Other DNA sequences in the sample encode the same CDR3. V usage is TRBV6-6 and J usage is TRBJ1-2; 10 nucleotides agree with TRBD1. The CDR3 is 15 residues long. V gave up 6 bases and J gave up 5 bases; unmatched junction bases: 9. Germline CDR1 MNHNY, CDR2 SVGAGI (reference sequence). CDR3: CASSYGQGGGYGYTF. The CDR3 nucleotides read TGTGCCAGCAGCTATGGACAGGGGGGAGGATATGGCTACACCTTC.

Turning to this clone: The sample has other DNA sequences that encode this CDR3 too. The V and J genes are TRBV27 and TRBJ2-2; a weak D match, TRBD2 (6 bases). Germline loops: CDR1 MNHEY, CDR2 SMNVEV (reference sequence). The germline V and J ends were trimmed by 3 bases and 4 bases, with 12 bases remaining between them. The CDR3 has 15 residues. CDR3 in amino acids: CASSFGTSGTGELFF. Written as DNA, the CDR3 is TGTGCCAGCAGTTTTGGGACTTCGGGCACCGGGGAGCTGTTTTTT.

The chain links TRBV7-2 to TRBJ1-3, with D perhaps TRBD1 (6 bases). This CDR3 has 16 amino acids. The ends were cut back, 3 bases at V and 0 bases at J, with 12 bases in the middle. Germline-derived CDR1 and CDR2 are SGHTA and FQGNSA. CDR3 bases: TGTGCCAGCAGCTTGGTGGGGGCAAGCTCTGGAAACACCATATATTTT. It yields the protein CASSLVGASSGNTIYF. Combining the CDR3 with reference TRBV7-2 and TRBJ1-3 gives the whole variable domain GAGVSQSPSNKVTEKGKDVELRCDPISGHTALYWYRQSLGQGLEFLIYFQGNSAPDKSGLPSDRFSAERTGGSVSTLTIQRTQQEDSAVYLCASSLVGASSGNTIYFGEGSWLTVV.

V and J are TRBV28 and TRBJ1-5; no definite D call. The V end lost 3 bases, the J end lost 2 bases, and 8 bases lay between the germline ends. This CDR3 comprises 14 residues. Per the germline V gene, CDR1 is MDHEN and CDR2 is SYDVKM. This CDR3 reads CASSFGLGNQPQHF. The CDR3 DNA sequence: TGTGCCAGCAGTTTCGGACTGGGCAATCAGCCCCAGCATTTT.

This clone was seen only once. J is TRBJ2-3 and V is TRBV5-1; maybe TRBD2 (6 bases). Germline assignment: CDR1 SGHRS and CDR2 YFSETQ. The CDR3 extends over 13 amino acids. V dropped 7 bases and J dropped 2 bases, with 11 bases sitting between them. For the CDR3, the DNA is TGCGCCAGCTTTAGCGGCCCCACAGATACGCAGTATTTT. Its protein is CASFSGPTDTQYF.

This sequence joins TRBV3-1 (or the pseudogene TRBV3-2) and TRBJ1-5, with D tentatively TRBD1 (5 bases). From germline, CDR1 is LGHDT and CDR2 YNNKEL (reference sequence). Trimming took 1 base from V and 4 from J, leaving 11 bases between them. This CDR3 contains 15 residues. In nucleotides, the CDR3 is TGTGCCAGCAGCCAAGGTTCCAGGGCAAATCAGCCCCAGCATTTT. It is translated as CASSQGSRANQPQHF.

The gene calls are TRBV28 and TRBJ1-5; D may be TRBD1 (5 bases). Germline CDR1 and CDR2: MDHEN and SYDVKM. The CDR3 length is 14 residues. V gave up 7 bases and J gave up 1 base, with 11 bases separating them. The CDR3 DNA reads TGTGCCAGCATTCCAACAGGCAGCAATCAGCCCCAGCATTTT. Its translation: CASIPTGSNQPQHF. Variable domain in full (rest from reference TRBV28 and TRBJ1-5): DVKVTQSSRYLVKRTGEKVFLECVQDMDHENMFWYRQDPGLGLRLIYFSYDVKMKEKGDIPEGYSVSREKKERFSLILESASTNQTSMYLCASIPTGSNQPQHFGDGTRLSIL.

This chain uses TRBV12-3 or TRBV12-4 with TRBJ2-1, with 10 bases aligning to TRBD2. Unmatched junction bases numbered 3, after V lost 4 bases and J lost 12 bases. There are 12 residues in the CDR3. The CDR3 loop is CASSWTSGAQFF. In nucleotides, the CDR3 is TGTGCCAGCAGTTGGACTAGCGGCGCGCAGTTCTTC.

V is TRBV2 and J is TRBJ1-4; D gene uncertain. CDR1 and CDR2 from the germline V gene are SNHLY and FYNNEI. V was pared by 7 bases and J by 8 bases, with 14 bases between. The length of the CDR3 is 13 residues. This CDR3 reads CASTPQRGEKLFF. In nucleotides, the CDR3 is TGTGCCAGCACCCCGCAGCGTGGCGAAAAACTGTTTTTT.

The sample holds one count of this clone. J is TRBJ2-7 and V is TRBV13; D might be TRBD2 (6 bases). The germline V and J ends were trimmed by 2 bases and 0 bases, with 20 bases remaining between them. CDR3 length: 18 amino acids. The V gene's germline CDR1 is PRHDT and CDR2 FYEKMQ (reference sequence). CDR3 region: CASSLRSRSSGPSYEQYF. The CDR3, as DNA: TGTGCCAGCAGCTTACGTTCTCGGTCCAGCGGGCCCTCCTACGAGCAGTACTTC.

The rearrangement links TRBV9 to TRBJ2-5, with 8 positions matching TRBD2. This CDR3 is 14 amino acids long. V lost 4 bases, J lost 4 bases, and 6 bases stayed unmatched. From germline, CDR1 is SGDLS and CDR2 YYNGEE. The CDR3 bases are TGTGCCAGCAGCCGCGTAGCGGGAATAGAGACCCAGTACTTC. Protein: CASSRVAGIETQYF.

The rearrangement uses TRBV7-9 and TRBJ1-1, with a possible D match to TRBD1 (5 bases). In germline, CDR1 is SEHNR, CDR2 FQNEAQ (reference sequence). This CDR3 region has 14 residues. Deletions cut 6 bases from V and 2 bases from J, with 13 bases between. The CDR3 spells CASRPDRVNTEAFF. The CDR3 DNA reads TGTGCCAGCAGACCCGACAGAGTAAACACTGAAGCTTTCTTT.

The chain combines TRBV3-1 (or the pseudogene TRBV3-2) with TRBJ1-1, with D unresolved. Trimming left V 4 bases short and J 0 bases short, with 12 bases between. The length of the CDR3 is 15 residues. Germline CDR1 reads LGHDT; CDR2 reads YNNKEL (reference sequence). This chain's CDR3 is CASSPLVTLNTEAFF. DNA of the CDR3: TGTGCCAGCAGCCCCCTCGTGACACTGAACACTGAAGCTTTCTTT.

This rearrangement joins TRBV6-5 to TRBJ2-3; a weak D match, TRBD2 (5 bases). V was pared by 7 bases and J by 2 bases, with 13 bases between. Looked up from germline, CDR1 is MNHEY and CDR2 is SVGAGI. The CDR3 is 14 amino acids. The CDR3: CASTHRDPTDTQYF. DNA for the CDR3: TGTGCCAGCACACACCGGGATCCCACAGATACGCAGTATTTT.